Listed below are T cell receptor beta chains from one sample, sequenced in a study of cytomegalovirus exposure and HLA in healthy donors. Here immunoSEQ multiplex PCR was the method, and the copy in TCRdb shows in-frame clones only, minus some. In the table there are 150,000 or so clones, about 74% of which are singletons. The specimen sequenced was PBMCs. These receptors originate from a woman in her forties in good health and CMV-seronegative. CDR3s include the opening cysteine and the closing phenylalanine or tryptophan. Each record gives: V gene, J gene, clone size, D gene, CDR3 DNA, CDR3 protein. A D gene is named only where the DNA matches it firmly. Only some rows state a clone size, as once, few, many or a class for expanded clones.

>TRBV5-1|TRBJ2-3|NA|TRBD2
TGCGCCAGCAGCTTGGTGGCTAGCGGGGGTGATTCAGGCACGCAGTATTTT
CASSLVASGGDSGTQYF
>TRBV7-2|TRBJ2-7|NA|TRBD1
TGTGCCAGCAGCTCGACAGGGAACGAGCAGTACTTC
CASSSTGNEQYF
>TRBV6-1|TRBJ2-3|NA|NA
TGTGCCAGCAGTGATGCTTGGACGGGCGAGGGTACGCAGTATTTT
CASSDAWTGEGTQYF
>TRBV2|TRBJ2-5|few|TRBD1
TGTGCCAGCAGCGATCCGGGACAGGGAGTCCAAGAGACCCAGTACTTC
CASSDPGQGVQETQYF
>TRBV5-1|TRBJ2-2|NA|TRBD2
TGCGCCAGCAGCTCCAGACTAGCAGGGACCGGGGAGCTGTTTTTT
CASSSRLAGTGELFF
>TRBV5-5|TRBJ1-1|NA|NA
TGTGCCAGCAGCTTGGGTCTGCGGGGTAATAATGTGAACACTGAAGCTTTCTTT
CASSLGLRGNNVNTEAFF
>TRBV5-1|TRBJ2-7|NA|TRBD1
TGCGCCAGCAGCGCCGGACAGGAACTTAAAAAGCAGTACTTC
CASSAGQELKKQYF
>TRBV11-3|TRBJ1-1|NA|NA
TGTGCCAGCAGCTTTACAGGGAAGAACACTGAAGCTTTCTTT
CASSFTGKNTEAFF
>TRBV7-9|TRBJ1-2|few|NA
TGTGCCAGCAGCCCCGAGGGGGATGGCTACACCTTC
CASSPEGDGYTF
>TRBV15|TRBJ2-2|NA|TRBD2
TGTGCCACCAGCCCCCGACTAGCGGGGGGTCGAACGACCGGGGAGCTGTTTTTT
CATSPRLAGGRTTGELFF
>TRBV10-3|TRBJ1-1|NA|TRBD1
TGTGCCGTGGGACAGCCGAACACTGAAGCTTTCTTT
CAVGQPNTEAFF
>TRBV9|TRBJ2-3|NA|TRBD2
TGTGCCAGCAGCTCAGAGGGGACTAGCGGCACAGATACGCAGTATTTT
CASSSEGTSGTDTQYF
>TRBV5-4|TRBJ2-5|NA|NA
TGTGCCAGCAGCCCCGAGCCCGGGCAAGAGACCCAGTACTTC
CASSPEPGQETQYF
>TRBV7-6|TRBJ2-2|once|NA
TGTGCCAGCAGCTTCGGGACTCCTGAGAACACCGGGGAGCTGTTTTTT
CASSFGTPENTGELFF
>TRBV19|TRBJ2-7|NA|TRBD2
TGTGCCAGTAGTATGAAGGCTAGCGGGGCCTACGAGCAGTACTTC
CASSMKASGAYEQYF
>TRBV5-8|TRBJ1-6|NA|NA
TGTGCCAGCAGCTGGAGTGGGAGCTCCTATAATTCACCCCTCCACTTT
CASSWSGSSYNSPLHF
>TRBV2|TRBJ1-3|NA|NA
TGTGCCACCCACTCTGGAAACACCATATATTTT
CATHSGNTIYF
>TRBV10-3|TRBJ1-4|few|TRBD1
TGTGCCATCAGCTCCGGACAGGGAACTAATGAAAAACTGTTTTTT
CAISSGQGTNEKLFF
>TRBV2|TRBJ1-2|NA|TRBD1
TGTGCCAGCAGCCCTGGGACAGGGCTCTGGGGCTACACCTTC
CASSPGTGLWGYTF
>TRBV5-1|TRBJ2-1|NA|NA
TGCGCCAGCAGCCCTGAGGGTGATGAGCAGTTCTTC
CASSPEGDEQFF
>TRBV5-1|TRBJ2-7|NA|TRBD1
TGCGCCAGCAGCGCGACGGGACAGGCCGCAGGAGAGCAGTACTTC
CASSATGQAAGEQYF
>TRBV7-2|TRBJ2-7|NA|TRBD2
TGTGCCAGCAGCTTGAGGGGACTAGCGGGAGACTCCTACGAGCAGTACTTC
CASSLRGLAGDSYEQYF
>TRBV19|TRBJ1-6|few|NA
TGTGCCAGTAGAGTAAGGGCGGACGGGAACAATTCACCCCTCCACTTT
CASRVRADGNNSPLHF
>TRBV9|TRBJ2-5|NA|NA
TGTGCCAGCAGCGTGTTTGCGGGGCGCAACCAAGAGACCCAGTACTTC
CASSVFAGRNQETQYF
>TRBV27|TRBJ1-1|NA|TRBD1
TGTGCCAGCAGTCCTACAGGACAGGGACTTTATGAAGCTTTCTTT
CASSPTGQGLYEAFF
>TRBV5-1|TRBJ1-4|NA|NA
TGCGCCAGCAGCTTGGCCGCTGGGGGCGCCGGTGAAAAACTGTTTTTT
CASSLAAGGAGEKLFF
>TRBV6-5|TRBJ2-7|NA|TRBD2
TGTGCCAGCAGTTCCTCCGGGGGGGGAAAGTTCGAGCAGTACTTC
CASSSSGGGKFEQYF
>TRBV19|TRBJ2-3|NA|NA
TGTGCCAGTAGACGCAGCGGGTTCTTCACAGATACGCAGTATTTT
CASRRSGFFTDTQYF
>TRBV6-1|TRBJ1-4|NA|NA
NA
CASSSSPRVGKLFF
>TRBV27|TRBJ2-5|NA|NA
TGTGCCAGCAGCACCAGAGTAGGGGCGGGGGAGACCCAGTACTTC
CASSTRVGAGETQYF
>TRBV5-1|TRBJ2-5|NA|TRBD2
TGCGCCAGCAGCTGGACTAGCGGGAGTATTTGGGAGACCCAGTACTTC
CASSWTSGSIWETQYF
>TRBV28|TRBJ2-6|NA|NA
TGTGCCAGCAGTTTAGGGGGGTCTGGGGCCAACGTCCTGACTTTC
CASSLGGSGANVLTF
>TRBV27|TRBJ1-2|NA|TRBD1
TGTGCCAGCAGTTTATCGACAGGGCCAAACTATGGCTACACCTTC
CASSLSTGPNYGYTF
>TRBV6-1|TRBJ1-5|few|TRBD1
TGTGCCAGCAGGGCGACAGGGGGGCATCAGCCCCAGCATTTT
CASRATGGHQPQHF
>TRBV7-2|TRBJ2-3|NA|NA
TGTGCCAGCAGCCCGGGACTGCTTCATACGCAGTATTTT
CASSPGLLHTQYF
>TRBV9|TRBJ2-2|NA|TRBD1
TGTGCCAGCAGAAGGGGACAGGGAGACACCGGGGAGCTGTTTTTT
CASRRGQGDTGELFF
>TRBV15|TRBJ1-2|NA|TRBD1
TGTGCCACCAGCTCGGGACAGGGGGATGGCTACACCTTC
CATSSGQGDGYTF
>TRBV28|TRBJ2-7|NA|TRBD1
TGTGCCAGCAGTTCCCGGGACAGGGGGCCCTACGAGCAGTACTTC
CASSSRDRGPYEQYF
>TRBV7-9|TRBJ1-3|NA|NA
TGTGCCAGCAGCTTAGGACGGGATGGAAACACCATATATTTT
CASSLGRDGNTIYF
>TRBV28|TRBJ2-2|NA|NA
TGTGCCAGCAGTTGGCAGGGAACCGGGGAGCTGTTTTTT
CASSWQGTGELFF
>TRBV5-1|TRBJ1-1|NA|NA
TGCGCCAGCAGCTTCACCGGCACTGAAGCTTTCTTT
CASSFTGTEAFF
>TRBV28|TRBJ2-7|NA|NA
TGTGCCAGCCGTTCGGCAGGTCCAAGCTACGAGCAGTACTTC
CASRSAGPSYEQYF
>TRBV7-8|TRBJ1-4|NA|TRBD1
TGTGCCAGCAGCTTAGCCATGTCCCGGGACAGGGGACCAGTCAATGAAAAACTGTTTTTT
CASSLAMSRDRGPVNEKLFF
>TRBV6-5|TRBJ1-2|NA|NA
TGTGCCAGCAGTTACAGGGGTGCTAACTATGGCTACATCTTC
CASSYRGANYGYIF
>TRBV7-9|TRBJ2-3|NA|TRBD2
TGTGCCAGCAGCTTACCTACTTTTAGCGGGAGTTTGGCAGATACGCAGTATTTT
CASSLPTFSGSLADTQYF
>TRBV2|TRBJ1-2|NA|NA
TGTGCCAGCAGTTACCATACAACGGGGGGTGGCTACACCTTC
CASSYHTTGGGYTF
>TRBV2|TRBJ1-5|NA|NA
TGTGCCAGCAGTGGGGGCCGGGGGGATCAGCCCCAGCATTTT
CASSGGRGDQPQHF
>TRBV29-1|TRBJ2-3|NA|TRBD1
TGCAGCGTCGTCGGGACAGGCGAGAGCACAGATACGCAGTATTTT
CSVVGTGESTDTQYF
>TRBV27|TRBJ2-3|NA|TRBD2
TGTGCCAGCAGACCACTAGCGGTTAGCACAGATACGCAGTATTTT
CASRPLAVSTDTQYF
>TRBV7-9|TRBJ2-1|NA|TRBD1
TGTGCCAGCAGCAAGGGACAGGCTGAGGTCAATGAGCAGTTCTTC
CASSKGQAEVNEQFF
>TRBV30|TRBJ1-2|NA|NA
TGTGCCTGGGGGGACATGAACTCTAACTATGGCTACACCTTC
CAWGDMNSNYGYTF